Each of the 9 T cell receptor beta chains below was sequenced from the same sample in a study of T cell changes during pregnancy in multiple sclerosis. TCRdb keeps only in-frame clones here, not all; method: immunoSEQ multiplex PCR. This sample has about 67,000 clones, with about 91% found just once. The source was peripheral blood, collected after pregnancy. These TCRs come from a female donor with multiple sclerosis, enrolled in a pregnancy study.

V usage is TRBV6-6 and J usage is TRBJ2-7; TRBD1 matches 9 bases. The germline V gene has CDR1 MNHNY and CDR2 SVGAGI (reference sequence). After removal of 2 bases from V and 3 bases from J, the junction contained 8 bases not matched to a gene. The CDR3 contains 16 residues. For the CDR3, the DNA is TGTGCCAGCAGTTACCTAGACAGGGGGACAAACTACGAGCAGTACTTC. This gives the protein CASSYLDRGTNYEQYF.

V and J are TRBV27 and TRBJ1-2; the D gene is possibly TRBD1 (6 bases). V was clipped by 5 bases and J by 2 bases, with 9 bases between them. Looked up from germline, CDR1 is MNHEY and CDR2 is SMNVEV (reference sequence). The CDR3 extends over 13 amino acids. CDR3 sequence reads: CASSPGVNYGYTF. CDR3 bases: TGTGCCAGCAGTCCAGGGGTGAACTATGGCTACACCTTC.

This chain's CDR3 is CASSLAPTEAKNIQYF. For the CDR3, the DNA is TGCGCCAGCAGCTTGGCCCCGACAGAGGCCAAAAACATTCAGTACTTC. The chain uses TRBV5-1 and TRBJ2-4, with a possible D match to TRBD1 (5 bases). The CDR3 runs 16 residues. Per germline, CDR1 SGHRS and CDR2 YFSETQ. Deletions cut 0 bases from V and 1 base from J, with 11 bases between.

The genes are TRBV27 and TRBJ2-1, with TRBD1 as a possible D gene (5 bases). The germline CDR1 and CDR2 sequences are MNHEY and SMNVEV (reference sequence). The CDR3 length is 15 residues. V was pared by 2 bases and J by 7 bases, with 15 bases between. The CDR3 nucleotides are TGTGCCAGCAGTTTAGTCGGTCAGGGATGGAATGAGCAGTTCTTC. It is translated as CASSLVGQGWNEQFF.

The chain uses TRBV7-9 and TRBJ1-2; TRBD1 matches at 7 bases. With 1 base clipped from V and 8 bases from J, the junction kept 4 bases outside the gene matches. CDR3 size: 13 residues. CDR1 SEHNR and CDR2 FQNEAQ come from the germline V gene (reference sequence). The CDR3 DNA reads TGTGCCAGCAGCTTAGGGGACAGTAGGGGCTACACCTTC. Encoded protein: CASSLGDSRGYTF.

The chain combines TRBV5-3 with TRBJ1-5, with a weak D call TRBD1 (6 bases). Being an ORF, TRBV5-3 has a function that is uncertain. This CDR3 contains 14 residues. Trimming took 0 bases from V and 4 from J, leaving 8 bases between them. The CDR3 protein is CARSLVGGNQPQHF. The DNA of the CDR3 is TGTGCCAGAAGCTTGGTAGGGGGAAATCAGCCCCAGCATTTT.

The V and J genes are TRBV9 and TRBJ2-2; D unresolved. V lost 0 bases and J 2 bases, leaving 8 bases between the germline ends. Germline V gives CDR1 SGDLS, CDR2 YYNGEE. The CDR3 runs 15 residues. CDR3 DNA sequence: TGTGCCAGCAGCGTAGAGAGTCATAACACCGGGGAGCTGTTTTTT. Translating it yields CASSVESHNTGELFF.

This clone has just a few counts. The CDR3 reads CASSLYQRETGEQYF. The CDR3 DNA sequence: TGTGCCAGCAGCTTGTACCAGCGGGAGACGGGCGAGCAGTACTTC. The J gene is TRBJ2-7, the V gene TRBV5-4; TRBD2 aligns across 8 bases. J lost 6 bases, V lost 1 base, and 9 bases had no gene match. Germline V gives CDR1 SGHNT, CDR2 YYREEE (reference sequence). This CDR3 is built from 15 residues.

The rearrangement uses TRBV7-2 and TRBJ2-1, with D maybe TRBD1 (5 bases). The V gene's germline CDR1 is SGHTA and CDR2 FQGNSA. Trimming left V 5 bases short and J 8 bases short, with 10 bases between. This CDR3 has 12 amino acids. CDR3 region: CASSHRGYEQFF. In DNA, the CDR3 is TGTGCCAGCAGCCATAGGGGATATGAGCAGTTCTTC.